This T cell receptor beta chain comes out of a study of T cells after posttransplantation cyclophosphamide. CDR3 size: 15 residues. J was trimmed by 0 bases and V by 6 bases; bases with no gene match: 6. Per germline, CDR1 SGHTA and CDR2 FQGNSA. Peripheral blood was collected from the related graft donor on the marrow donation day. The method was immunoSEQ multiplex PCR; TCRdb's version includes in-frame clones alone and lacks a portion of them. The profile shows approximately 15,000 clones, about 80% of them singletons. The TCR was taken from a middle-aged man in good health, CMV-negative, and a related stem cell transplant donor. The sequenced material came from memory CD4+ T cells sorted from PBMCs. This rearrangement joins TRBV7-2 to TRBJ2-3; 7 nucleotides align to TRBD1. The CDR3: CASRPGGLSTDTQYF. In DNA, the CDR3 is TGTGCCAGCAGGCCAGGGGGTCTAAGCACAGATACGCAGTATTTT.